What follows describes a single T cell receptor beta chain. What it recognizes is unknown. Indicated time point: week 35, safety follow-up. In every dose of vaccine, 300 ug of mutant IDH1 20-mer peptide was given alongside topical imiquimod. Eight vaccinations reached patients in weeks 1, 3, 5, 7, 11, 15, 19 and 23. The method was immunoSEQ multiplex PCR; TCRdb's version includes in-frame clones alone and lacks a portion of them. In the table there are about 66,000 clones, roughly 74% of which are singletons. The record originates from a study of a mutant IDH1 vaccine in newly diagnosed glioma. The overall study: Pretreatment consisted of radiotherapy, temozolomide, or both, with most receiving both.

The receptor's source is a man in his forties or fifties with glioma. The material was PBMCs, obtained from a glioma patient whose treatment included an IDH1 peptide vaccine.

The CDR3 DNA follows: TGCGCCAGCAGCCAAGGACAGACGAACACTGAAGCTTTCTTT. It is translated as CASSQGQTNTEAFF. The J gene is TRBJ1-1, the V gene TRBV4-1, with D maybe TRBD1 (5 bases). The length of the CDR3 is 14 residues. CDR1 is MGHRA, CDR2 YSYEKL, per germline. Trimming took 1 base from V and 1 from J, leaving 7 bases between them.